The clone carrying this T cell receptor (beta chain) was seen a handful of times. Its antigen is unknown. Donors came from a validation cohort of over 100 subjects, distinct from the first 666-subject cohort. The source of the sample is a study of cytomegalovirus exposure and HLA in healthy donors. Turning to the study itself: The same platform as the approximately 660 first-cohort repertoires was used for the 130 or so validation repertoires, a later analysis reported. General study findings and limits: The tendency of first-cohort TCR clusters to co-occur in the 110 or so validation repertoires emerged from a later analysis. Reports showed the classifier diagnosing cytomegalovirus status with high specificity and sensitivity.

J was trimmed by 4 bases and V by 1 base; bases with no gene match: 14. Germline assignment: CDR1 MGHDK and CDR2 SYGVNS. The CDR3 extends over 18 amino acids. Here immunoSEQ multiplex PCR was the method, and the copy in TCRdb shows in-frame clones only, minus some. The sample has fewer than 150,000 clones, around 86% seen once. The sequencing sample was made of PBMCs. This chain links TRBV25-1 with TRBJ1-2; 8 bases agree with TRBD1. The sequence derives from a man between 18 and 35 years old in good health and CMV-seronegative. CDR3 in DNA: TGTGCCAGCAGTGAATCTGGGCAGGGGGCGTTATTGGCCTATGGCTACACCTTC. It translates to CASSESGQGALLAYGYTF.